The 11 T cell receptor beta chains below all came from one sample that was sequenced in a study of response to subunit inactivated influenza vaccine. Using its own MiXCR run on the RT-PCR reads, TCRdb lists one record per CDR3 protein. The sample has approximately 680,000 distinct CDR3 sequences, around 16% seen once. The sample consisted of PBMCs from blood, taken less than 13 days after vaccination. The receptor source for this set is a man aged 50 to 59 who received an inactivated influenza vaccine.

Here the CDR3 DNA reads TGCAGCGCCGAGCGGGGGAGGCGGGAGCTGTTTTTT. Translated: CSAERGRRELFF. The rearrangement joins TRBV29-1 to TRBJ2-2; 8 positions match TRBD2. The trim removed 7 bases at V and 9 bases at J, leaving 7 bases unmatched. This CDR3 contains 12 residues. Germline assignment: CDR1 SQVTM and CDR2 ANQGSEA.

This clonotype was counted between two and nine times. The chain is built from TRBV10-3 and TRBJ1-1; D possibly corresponds to TRBD1 (5 bases). The CDR3 has 13 residues. V dropped 5 bases and J dropped 6 bases, with 13 bases sitting between them. Germline V gives CDR1 ENHRY, CDR2 SYGVKD. CDR3 region: CAISFGTAPEAFF. The CDR3 DNA is TGTGCCATCAGTTTTGGGACTGCTCCTGAAGCTTTCTTT.

This clonotype occurred many times. The V call is TRBV9, the J call TRBJ2-5; TRBD1 matches 9 bases. Per germline, CDR1 SGDLS and CDR2 YYNGEE. J lost 2 bases, V lost 2 bases, and 1 base had no gene match. The CDR3 length is 14 residues. The CDR3 sequence is CASSVDRGQETQYF. The CDR3 DNA follows: TGTGCCAGCAGCGTGGACAGGGGACAAGAGACCCAGTACTTC.

The chain combines TRBV27 with TRBJ2-5, with D hard to call. Trimming cost V 7 bases and J 3 bases, with 18 bases left between them. This CDR3 contains 15 residues. Germline CDR1 is MNHEY and CDR2 is SMNVEV (reference sequence). The CDR3 DNA reads as TGTGCCAGCAAAGGGCTGGGATCATCGAAAGAGACCCAGTACTTC. Translation: CASKGLGSSKETQYF.

J is TRBJ1-1 and V is TRBV5-1; D might be TRBD1 (5 bases). The CDR3 spans 14 residues. Trimming shortened V by 2 bases and J by 5 bases, and 13 bases separated the two germline ends. CDR1 and CDR2 from the germline V gene are SGHRS and YFSETQ. The CDR3 loop is CASSFIQGTTEAFF. CDR3 bases: TGCGCCAGCAGCTTTATCCAGGGAACGACTGAAGCTTTCTTT.

The chain uses TRBV12-3 or TRBV12-4 and TRBJ2-1, with 14 bases matching TRBD2. After removal of 6 bases from V and 3 bases from J, the junction contained 10 bases not matched to a gene. The CDR3 is made up of 18 amino acids. In DNA, the CDR3 is TGTGCCAGCAGCCAGACTAGCGGGAGGGTCCTCCTCTACAATGAGCAGTTCTTC. Protein product: CASSQTSGRVLLYNEQFF.

This clonotype was counted between two and nine times. V and J are TRBV19 and TRBJ2-4; perhaps TRBD1 as D (6 bases). Trimming pared 3 bases from V and 8 bases from J, leaving 14 bases between. CDR3 length: 14 amino acids. Germline loops: CDR1 LNHDA, CDR2 SQIVND (reference sequence). CDR3 DNA: TGTGCCAGTAGTATTTCAGGGGAACGCGACATTCAGTACTTC. It translates to CASSISGERDIQYF.

This clonotype was seen a few times. The chain's CDR3 is CASSQVGQGEKLFF. CDR3 DNA sequence: TGCGCCAGCAGCCAAGTAGGACAGGGCGAAAAACTGTTTTTT. The gene calls are TRBV4-3 and TRBJ1-4; 8 nucleotides line up with TRBD1. V was clipped by 1 base and J by 8 bases; unmatched bases: 3. CDR1 LGHNA and CDR2 YSLEER come from the germline V gene. The CDR3 contains 14 residues.

This clonotype was observed a few times. This sequence joins TRBV20-1 and TRBJ2-5; TRBD2 matches at 8 bases. This CDR3 is built from 15 residues. CDR1 and CDR2 (germline): DFQATT, SNEGSKA (reference sequence). With 2 bases clipped from V and 4 bases from J, the junction kept 9 bases outside the gene matches. This CDR3 is CSARPGGATRETQYF. DNA of the CDR3: TGCAGTGCTAGACCCGGGGGGGCTACTAGAGAGACCCAGTACTTC.

J is TRBJ1-1 and V is TRBV20-1; TRBD1 is a possible D gene (5 bases). Germline-derived CDR1 and CDR2 are DFQATT and SNEGSKA (reference sequence). V was cut by 1 base and J by 7 bases, with 16 bases left in between. The CDR3 contains 14 residues. The CDR3 region has the DNA TGCAGTGCTAGAGTCCCGGGACTTGGTAGTGAAGCTTTCTTT. This sequence encodes CSARVPGLGSEAFF.

This sequence joins TRBV12-5 and TRBJ2-7; D ambiguous. V lost 0 bases, J lost 3 bases, and 15 bases lay in between. The germline gives CDR1 LGHNT, CDR2 FRNRAP. This CDR3 spans 16 amino acids. CDR3 DNA: TGTGCTAGTGGTTTGGTACCATGGCAGGCACTCTACGAGCAGTACTTC. Its translation: CASGLVPWQALYEQYF.